This T cell receptor (beta chain) comes out of a study of early T cells in non-severe SARS-CoV-2 infection. Trimming cost V 8 bases and J 4 bases, with 20 bases left between them. From germline, CDR1 is DFQATT and CDR2 SNEGSKA (reference sequence). This CDR3 has 14 amino acids. The library protocol tagged individual cDNA molecules with unique molecular identifiers. TCRdb re-analysed the 5' RACE reads in MiXCR, keeping a single row per CDR3 protein. The repertoire holds tens of thousands of distinct CDR3 sequences, with 5% to 6.5% as singletons. Turning to this clonotype: A much larger clone is a single base away; this may be a read error.

The rearrangement joins TRBV20-1 to TRBJ1-2, with D possibly being TRBD1 (6 bases). Sequences were obtained from whole blood. This sequence was found in an adult who was a healthcare worker with PCR-confirmed SARS-CoV-2 infection or an uninfected control (not recorded which). DNA of the CDR3: TGCAGTACTGAAACTAGGGGGGAAGTCTATGGCTACACCTTC. Its protein is CSTETRGEVYGYTF.